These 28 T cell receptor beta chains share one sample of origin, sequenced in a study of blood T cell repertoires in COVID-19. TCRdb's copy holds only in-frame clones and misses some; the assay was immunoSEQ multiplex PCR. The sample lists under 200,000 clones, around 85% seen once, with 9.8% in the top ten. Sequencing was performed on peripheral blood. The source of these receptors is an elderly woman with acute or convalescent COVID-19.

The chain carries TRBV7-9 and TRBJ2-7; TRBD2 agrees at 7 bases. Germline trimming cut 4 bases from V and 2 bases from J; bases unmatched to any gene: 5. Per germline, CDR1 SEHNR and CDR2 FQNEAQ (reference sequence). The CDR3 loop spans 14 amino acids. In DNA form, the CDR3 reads TGTGCCAGCAGCTCCGGGACTACCCCCTACGAGCAGTACTTC. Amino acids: CASSSGTTPYEQYF.

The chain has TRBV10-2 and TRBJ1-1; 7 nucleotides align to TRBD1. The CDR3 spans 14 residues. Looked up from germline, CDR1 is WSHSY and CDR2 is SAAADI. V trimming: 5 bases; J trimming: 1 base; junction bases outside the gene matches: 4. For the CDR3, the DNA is TGCGCCAGCAGTCCCGGGACAGCGAACACTGAAGCTTTCTTT. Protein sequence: CASSPGTANTEAFF.

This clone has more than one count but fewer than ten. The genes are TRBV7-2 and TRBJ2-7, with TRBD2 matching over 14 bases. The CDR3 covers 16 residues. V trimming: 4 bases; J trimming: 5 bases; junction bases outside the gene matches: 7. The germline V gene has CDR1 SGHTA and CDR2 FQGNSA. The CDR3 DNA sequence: TGTGCCAGCAGCTCCCTGGGACTAGCGGGGGAGGACGAGCAGTACTTC. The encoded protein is CASSSLGLAGEDEQYF.

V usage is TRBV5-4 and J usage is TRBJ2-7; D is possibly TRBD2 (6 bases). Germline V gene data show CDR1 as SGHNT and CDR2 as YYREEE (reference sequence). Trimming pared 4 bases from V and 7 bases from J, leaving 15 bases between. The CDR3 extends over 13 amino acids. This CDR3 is CASSPGQGGEQYF. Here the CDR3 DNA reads TGTGCCAGCAGCCCCGGGCAGGGAGGAGAGCAGTACTTC. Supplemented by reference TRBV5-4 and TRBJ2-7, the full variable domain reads ETGVTQSPTHLIKTRGQQVTLRCSSQSGHNTVSWYQQALGQGPQFIFQYYREEENGRGNFPPRFSGLQFPNYSSELNVNALELDDSALYLCASSPGQGGEQYFGPGTRLTVT.

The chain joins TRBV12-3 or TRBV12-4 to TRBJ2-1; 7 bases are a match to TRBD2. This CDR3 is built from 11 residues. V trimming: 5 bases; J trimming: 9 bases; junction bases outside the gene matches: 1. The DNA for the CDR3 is TGTGCCAGCAGTCCGGGGGGTGAGCAGTTCTTC. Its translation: CASSPGGEQFF.

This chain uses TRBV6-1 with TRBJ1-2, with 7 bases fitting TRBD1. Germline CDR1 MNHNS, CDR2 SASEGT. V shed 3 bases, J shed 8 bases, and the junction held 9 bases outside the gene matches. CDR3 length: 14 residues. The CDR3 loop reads CASSETQGIEGYTF. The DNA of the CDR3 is TGTGCCAGCAGTGAGACACAGGGGATAGAGGGCTACACCTTC.

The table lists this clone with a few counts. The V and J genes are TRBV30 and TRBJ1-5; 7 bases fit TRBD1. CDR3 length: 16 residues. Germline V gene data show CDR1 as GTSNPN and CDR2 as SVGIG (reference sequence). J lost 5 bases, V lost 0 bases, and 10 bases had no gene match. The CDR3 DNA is TGTGCCTGGAGTGTAAGGGGGCCAGGGGGAGATCAGCCCCAGCATTTT. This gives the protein CAWSVRGPGGDQPQHF.

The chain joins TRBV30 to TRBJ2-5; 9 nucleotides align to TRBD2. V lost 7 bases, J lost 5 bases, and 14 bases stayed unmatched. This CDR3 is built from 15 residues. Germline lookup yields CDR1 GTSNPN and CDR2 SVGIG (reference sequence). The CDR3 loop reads CASFLAGVWGETQYF. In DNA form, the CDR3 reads TGTGCCTCGTTTTTAGCGGGAGTTTGGGGGGAGACCCAGTACTTC.

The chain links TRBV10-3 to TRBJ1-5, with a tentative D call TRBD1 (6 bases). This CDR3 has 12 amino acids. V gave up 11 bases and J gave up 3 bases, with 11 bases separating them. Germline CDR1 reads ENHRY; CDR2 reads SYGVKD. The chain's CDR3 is CAAGADNQPQHF. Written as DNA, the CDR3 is TGTGCCGCAGGGGCCGACAATCAGCCCCAGCATTTT.

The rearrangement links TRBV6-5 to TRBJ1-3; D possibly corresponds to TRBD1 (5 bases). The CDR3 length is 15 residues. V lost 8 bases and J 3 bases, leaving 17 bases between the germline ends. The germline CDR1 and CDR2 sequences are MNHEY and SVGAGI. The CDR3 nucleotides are TGTGCCAGCCGGGCAGGGAGGGCTAATGGAAACACCATATATTTT. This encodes CASRAGRANGNTIYF.

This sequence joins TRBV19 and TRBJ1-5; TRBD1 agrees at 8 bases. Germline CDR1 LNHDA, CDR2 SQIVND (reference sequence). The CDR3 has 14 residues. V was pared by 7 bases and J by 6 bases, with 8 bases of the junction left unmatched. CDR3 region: CASNLDRGGQPQHF. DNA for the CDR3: TGTGCCAGTAACCTAGACAGGGGCGGTCAGCCCCAGCATTTT.

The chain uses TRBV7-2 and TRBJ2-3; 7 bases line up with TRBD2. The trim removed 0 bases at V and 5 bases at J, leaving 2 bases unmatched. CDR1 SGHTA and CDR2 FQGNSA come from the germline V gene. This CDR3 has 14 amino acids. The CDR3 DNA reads TGTGCCAGCAGCTTAGCGGGGGGGTTAGATACGCAGTATTTT. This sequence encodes CASSLAGGLDTQYF.

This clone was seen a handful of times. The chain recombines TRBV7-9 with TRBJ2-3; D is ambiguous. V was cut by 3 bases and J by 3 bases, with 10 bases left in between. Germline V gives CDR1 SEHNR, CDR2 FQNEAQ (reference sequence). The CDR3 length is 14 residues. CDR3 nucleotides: TGTGCCAGCAGCTTCCCAGCAGGAACAGATACGCAGTATTTT. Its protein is CASSFPAGTDTQYF.

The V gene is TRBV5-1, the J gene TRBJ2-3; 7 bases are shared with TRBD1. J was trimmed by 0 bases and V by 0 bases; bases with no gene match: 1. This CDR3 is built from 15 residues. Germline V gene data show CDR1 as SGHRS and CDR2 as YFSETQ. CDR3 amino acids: CASSLEGASTDTQYF. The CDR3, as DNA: TGCGCCAGCAGCTTGGAGGGGGCTAGCACAGATACGCAGTATTTT.

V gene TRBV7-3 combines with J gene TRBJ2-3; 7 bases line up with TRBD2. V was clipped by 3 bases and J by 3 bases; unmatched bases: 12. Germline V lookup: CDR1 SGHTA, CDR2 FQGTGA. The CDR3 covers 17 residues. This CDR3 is CASSFNMGGSVTDTQYF. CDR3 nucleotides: TGTGCCAGCAGCTTCAACATGGGGGGGAGTGTTACAGATACGCAGTATTTT.

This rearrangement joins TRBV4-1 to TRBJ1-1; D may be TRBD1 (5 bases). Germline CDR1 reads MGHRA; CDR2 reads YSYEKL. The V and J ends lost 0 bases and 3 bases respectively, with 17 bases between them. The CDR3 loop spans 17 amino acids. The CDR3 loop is CASSQEGRQLLHTEAFF. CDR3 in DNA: TGCGCCAGCAGCCAAGAAGGCAGACAGCTACTCCACACTGAAGCTTTCTTT.

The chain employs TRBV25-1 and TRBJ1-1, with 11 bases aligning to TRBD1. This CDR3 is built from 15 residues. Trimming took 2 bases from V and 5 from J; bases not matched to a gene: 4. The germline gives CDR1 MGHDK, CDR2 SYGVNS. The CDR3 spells CASSELGTGGTEAFF. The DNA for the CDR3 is TGTGCCAGCAGTGAACTCGGGACAGGGGGTACTGAAGCTTTCTTT.

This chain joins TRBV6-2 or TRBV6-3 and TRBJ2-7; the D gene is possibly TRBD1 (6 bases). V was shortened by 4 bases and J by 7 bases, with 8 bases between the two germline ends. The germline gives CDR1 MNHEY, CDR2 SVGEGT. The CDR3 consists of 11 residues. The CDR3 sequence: CASSWGTEQYF. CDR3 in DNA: TGTGCCAGCAGTTGGGGGACAGAGCAGTACTTC.

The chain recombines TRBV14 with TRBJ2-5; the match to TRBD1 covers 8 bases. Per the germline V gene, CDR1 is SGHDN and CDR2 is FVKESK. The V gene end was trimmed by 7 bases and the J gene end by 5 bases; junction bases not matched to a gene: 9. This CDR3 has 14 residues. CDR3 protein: CASNRQGRRETQYF. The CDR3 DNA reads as TGTGCCAGCAATAGACAGGGGAGGAGGGAGACCCAGTACTTC.

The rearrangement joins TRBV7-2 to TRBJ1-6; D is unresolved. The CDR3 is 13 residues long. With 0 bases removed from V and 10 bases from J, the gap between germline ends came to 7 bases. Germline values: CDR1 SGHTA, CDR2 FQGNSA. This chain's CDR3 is CASSLARGSPLHF. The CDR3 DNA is TGTGCCAGCAGCTTAGCCCGAGGATCACCCCTCCACTTT. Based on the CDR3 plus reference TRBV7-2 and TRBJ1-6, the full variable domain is GAGVSQSPSNKVTEKGKDVELRCDPISGHTALYWYRQSLGQGLEFLIYFQGNSAPDKSGLPSDRFSAERTGGSVSTLTIQRTQQEDSAVYLCASSLARGSPLHFGNGTRLTVT.

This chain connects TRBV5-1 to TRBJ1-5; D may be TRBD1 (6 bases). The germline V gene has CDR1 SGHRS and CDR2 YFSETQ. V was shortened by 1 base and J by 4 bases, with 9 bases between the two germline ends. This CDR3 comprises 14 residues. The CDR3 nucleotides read TGCGCCAGCAGCTTGAGGGGGGGGAATCAGCCCCAGCATTTT. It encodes CASSLRGGNQPQHF.

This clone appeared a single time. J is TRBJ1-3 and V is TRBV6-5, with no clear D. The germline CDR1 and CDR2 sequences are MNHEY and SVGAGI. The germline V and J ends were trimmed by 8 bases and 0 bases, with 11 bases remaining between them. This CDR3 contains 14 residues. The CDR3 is CASCADLSGNTIYF. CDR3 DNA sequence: TGTGCCAGCTGCGCGGATCTCTCTGGAAACACCATATATTTT.

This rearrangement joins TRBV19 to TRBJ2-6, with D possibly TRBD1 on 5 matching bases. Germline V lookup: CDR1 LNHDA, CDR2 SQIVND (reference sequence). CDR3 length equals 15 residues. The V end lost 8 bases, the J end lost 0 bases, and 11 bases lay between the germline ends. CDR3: CASRQGTSGANVLTF. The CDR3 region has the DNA TGTGCCAGTCGGCAGGGTACCTCTGGGGCCAACGTCCTGACTTTC.

The CDR3 DNA is TGTGCCAGCAGCCGGGACTCACCCCCGGATGAGCAGTTCTTC. Its protein is CASSRDSPPDEQFF. The chain employs TRBV3-1 (or the pseudogene TRBV3-2) and TRBJ2-1; TRBD2 might be the D (6 bases). Deletions cut 4 bases from V and 8 bases from J, with 15 bases between. This CDR3 is built from 14 residues. Germline values: CDR1 LGHDT, CDR2 YNNKEL (reference sequence).

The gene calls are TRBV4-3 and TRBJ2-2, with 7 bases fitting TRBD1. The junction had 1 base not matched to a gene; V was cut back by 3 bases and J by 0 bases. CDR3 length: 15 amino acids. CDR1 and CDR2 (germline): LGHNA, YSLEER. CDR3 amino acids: CASSQGTANTGELFF. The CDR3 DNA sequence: TGCGCCAGCAGCCAGGGGACAGCGAACACCGGGGAGCTGTTTTTT.

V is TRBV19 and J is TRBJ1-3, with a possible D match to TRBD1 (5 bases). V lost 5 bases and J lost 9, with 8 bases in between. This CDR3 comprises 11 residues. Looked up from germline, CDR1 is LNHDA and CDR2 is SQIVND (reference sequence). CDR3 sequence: CASSVGPTIYF. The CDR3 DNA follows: TGTGCCAGTAGTGTGGGGCCCACCATATATTTT.

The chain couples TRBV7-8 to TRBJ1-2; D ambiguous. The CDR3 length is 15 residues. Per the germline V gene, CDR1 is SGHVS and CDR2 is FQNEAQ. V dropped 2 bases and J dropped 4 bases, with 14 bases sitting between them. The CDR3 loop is CASSLRRVAGYGYTF. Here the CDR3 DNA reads TGTGCCAGCAGCTTAAGGCGGGTTGCGGGCTATGGCTACACCTTC.

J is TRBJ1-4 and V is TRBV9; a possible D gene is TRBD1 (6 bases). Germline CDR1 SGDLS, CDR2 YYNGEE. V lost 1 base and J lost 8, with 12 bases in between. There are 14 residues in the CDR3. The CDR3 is CASSVQGKGEKLFF. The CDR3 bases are TGTGCCAGCAGCGTACAGGGGAAAGGGGAAAAACTGTTTTTT. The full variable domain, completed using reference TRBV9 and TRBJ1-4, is DSGVTQTPKHLITATGQRVTLRCSPRSGDLSVYWYQQSLDQGLQFLIQYYNGEERAKGNILERFSAQQFPDLHSELNLSSLELGDSALYFCASSVQGKGEKLFFGSGTQLSVL.